This T cell receptor (beta chain) was recovered during a study of cytotoxic CD8 clonotypes in ibrutinib-treated CLL. Study-wide context: Response sampling took place at median 12 months of treatment, range 6 to 36. Study results and limitations: The study found public clonotypes uncommon, contracting or stable on treatment. Clonality grew at ibrutinib response; at progression, it decreased back toward baseline.

The table came from immunoSEQ multiplex PCR; TCRdb's copy has only in-frame clones and leaves some out. The table lists about 140,000 clones, under 95% of them singletons. This clone was counted once. Its specificity is not known. The V gene's germline CDR1 is SGHVS and CDR2 FQNEAQ. This CDR3 comprises 15 residues. V lost 7 bases to trimming and J lost 3 bases, with 16 bases between them. The chain recombines TRBV7-8 with TRBJ1-5; D is perhaps TRBD1 (5 bases). The specimen was PBMCs, collected after 12 months of ibrutinib treatment. The source is a human donor with chronic lymphocytic leukemia. The CDR3 nucleotides are TGTGCCAGCACCACCTCGAAAGGGGCCAATCAGCCCCAGCATTTT. This translates into CASTTSKGANQPQHF.